The T cell receptor (beta chain) described here comes from a study of memory CD4+ T cells and cytomegalovirus serostatus. The sort gate was single viable CD3+CD4+CD8-CD45RO+ cells for memory CD4+ T cells. Total CD4+ T cells were enriched by CD4 positive selection. Clones were sequenced by immunoSEQ multiplex PCR, and TCRdb holds only the in-frame ones, with some missing. The sample records over 35,000 clones, around 78% being singletons. The CDR3 consists of 15 residues. Deletions cut 1 base from V and 3 bases from J, with 13 bases between. Germline CDR1 reads GTSNPN; CDR2 reads SVGIG (reference sequence).

This clonotype originated in an adult in good health and CMV-seronegative. The chain has TRBV30 and TRBJ1-5; TRBD1 might be the D (5 bases). Sequenced: memory CD4+ T cells from blood. The CDR3: CAWSGRDSYNQPQHF. DNA of the CDR3: TGTGCCTGGAGTGGTAGAGACAGCTACAATCAGCCCCAGCATTTT.